This record looks at one T cell receptor (beta chain) sequence and its context. No antigen is known for it. One entry per CDR3 protein, called by TCRdb with MiXCR from the 5' RACE reads. Among 500,000 to 550,000 distinct CDR3 sequences listed, about 20% were seen once. The germline gives CDR1 LGHNA, CDR2 YNFKEQ. CDR3 length equals 16 residues. Trimming removed 1 base from V and 3 bases from J, with 12 bases in between. The data are from a study of T-cell memory formation after mild COVID-19. Study-wide results and limits: Clones shrinking between day 15 and 85 showed a balanced CD4/CD8 split, and those that grew later tilted toward CD4+.

V gene TRBV4-2 combines with J gene TRBJ2-2; perhaps TRBD1 as D (5 bases). The sequencing input was PBMCs or a T cell subset sorted from them (not recorded which). The sequence was obtained from an adult woman who had mild COVID-19 (a few samples of this study predate the infection). Cell type and time point are not known. The CDR3 loop reads CASSQVGQGYTGELFF. The CDR3 nucleotides read TGTGCCAGCAGCCAAGTAGGGCAGGGATACACCGGGGAGCTGTTTTTT.